One and the same sample provided the 26 T cell receptor beta chains below, sequenced in a study of blood T cell repertoires in COVID-19. The method was immunoSEQ multiplex PCR; TCRdb's version includes in-frame clones alone and lacks a portion of them. The data show 150,000 to 200,000 clones, around 84% seen once. The sequenced sample consisted of peripheral blood. The receptor set was obtained from a woman in her seventies with COVID-19, enrolled during active disease.

The chain links TRBV5-1 to TRBJ1-2; possible D gene TRBD1, 5 bases. The CDR3 has 15 amino acids. The V and J ends lost 0 bases and 0 bases respectively, with 9 bases between them. The germline CDR1 and CDR2 sequences are SGHRS and YFSETQ. In nucleotides, the CDR3 is TGCGCCAGCAGCTTGGGCCGGGGGGCTAACTATGGCTACACCTTC. Protein sequence: CASSLGRGANYGYTF.

This clone showed up just a few times. V and J are TRBV28 and TRBJ2-1, with TRBD1 matching 7 bases. The germline gives CDR1 MDHEN, CDR2 SYDVKM. The CDR3 covers 15 residues. The J segment lost 5 bases and the V segment lost 2 bases, leaving 6 bases of the junction unmatched. The CDR3 loop is CASSLRDTGDNEQFF. Here the CDR3 DNA reads TGTGCCAGCAGTTTACGGGACACAGGGGACAATGAGCAGTTCTTC.

CDR3 sequence: CSVHSGSSDEQYF. The CDR3 DNA reads TGCAGCGTTCATAGCGGGAGTAGCGACGAGCAGTACTTC. This chain connects TRBV29-1 to TRBJ2-7; the match to TRBD2 covers 9 bases. The V gene's germline CDR1 is SQVTM and CDR2 ANQGSEA. The CDR3 extends over 13 amino acids. Unmatched junction bases numbered 7, after V lost 5 bases and J lost 5 bases.

V gene TRBV30 combines with J gene TRBJ2-5, with D perhaps TRBD1 (7 bases). Per the germline V gene, CDR1 is GTSNPN and CDR2 is SVGIG (reference sequence). The ends were cut back, 2 bases at V and 3 bases at J, with 13 bases in the middle. The CDR3 has 14 residues. This CDR3 is CAWSPGGSKETQYF. CDR3 DNA: TGTGCCTGGAGTCCAGGGGGGTCTAAAGAGACCCAGTACTTC.

The chain uses TRBV6-5 and TRBJ2-3, with TRBD2 matching 10 bases. The CDR3 spans 14 residues. The trim removed 6 bases at V and 6 bases at J, leaving 6 bases unmatched. The germline CDR1 and CDR2 sequences are MNHEY and SVGAGI. CDR3 DNA: TGTGCCAGCAGCTTCCTAGCGGGAGCGGATACGCAGTATTTT. This codes for CASSFLAGADTQYF.

This clone was seen a single time. This chain joins TRBV6-1 and TRBJ1-3, with a tentative D call TRBD1 (5 bases). Germline CDR1 MNHNS, CDR2 SASEGT. Between the trimmed V and J ends, which lost 3 bases and 1 base, there was a span of 13 bases. The CDR3 runs to 16 residues. The CDR3 sequence is CASSEMTVPSGNTIYF. DNA of the CDR3: TGTGCCAGCAGTGAGATGACAGTACCTTCTGGAAACACCATATATTTT.

The chain is built from TRBV5-1 and TRBJ2-7; D gene ambiguous. The CDR3 has 13 amino acids. Trimming shortened V by 1 base and J by 4 bases, and 9 bases separated the two germline ends. Germline V lookup: CDR1 SGHRS, CDR2 YFSETQ. CDR3 in amino acids: CASSLLFSYEQYF. The DNA for the CDR3 is TGCGCCAGCAGCTTGCTCTTTTCTTACGAGCAGTACTTC.

V gene TRBV28 combines with J gene TRBJ1-5; possible D gene TRBD1, 5 bases. Germline V CDR1 and CDR2: MDHEN, SYDVKM. This CDR3 is built from 19 residues. Between the trimmed V and J ends, which lost 5 bases and 0 bases, there was a span of 23 bases. CDR3 in amino acids: CASSPQAGKRSGSNQPQHF. For the CDR3, the DNA is TGTGCCAGCAGTCCGCAGGCAGGGAAGAGGTCGGGTAGCAATCAGCCCCAGCATTTT. Filled out from reference TRBV28 and TRBJ1-5, the complete variable domain reads DVKVTQSSRYLVKRTGEKVFLECVQDMDHENMFWYRQDPGLGLRLIYFSYDVKMKEKGDIPEGYSVSREKKERFSLILESASTNQTSMYLCASSPQAGKRSGSNQPQHFGDGTRLSIL.

The rearrangement uses TRBV28 and TRBJ1-2; maybe TRBD1 (5 bases). V lost 9 bases and J lost 10, with 18 bases in between. The CDR3 totals 12 residues. The germline CDR1 and CDR2 sequences are MDHEN and SYDVKM. CDR3 coding DNA: TGTGCCAGTACGGGGGGGATCTCGGACTACACCTTC. Translating gives CASTGGISDYTF.

CDR3 nucleotides: TGTGCCAGCAGTGGACAGATCCAAGAGACCCAGTACTTC. This gives the protein CASSGQIQETQYF. The chain employs TRBV2 and TRBJ2-5; D may be TRBD1 (5 bases). CDR3 length: 13 amino acids. Germline V lookup: CDR1 SNHLY, CDR2 FYNNEI. Trimming left V 4 bases short and J 1 base short, with 7 bases between. Full variable domain (rest looked up from reference TRBV2 and TRBJ2-5): EPEVTQTPSHQVTQMGQEVILRCVPISNHLYFYWYRQILGQKVEFLVSFYNNEISEKSEIFDDQFSVERPDGSNFTLKIRSTKLEDSAMYFCASSGQIQETQYFGPGTRLLVL.

The chain links TRBV30 to TRBJ2-5; perhaps TRBD2 as D (6 bases). Trimming shortened V by 2 bases and J by 4 bases, and 20 bases separated the two germline ends. This CDR3 region has 16 residues. Germline values: CDR1 GTSNPN, CDR2 SVGIG (reference sequence). The CDR3 bases are TGTGCCTGGAGTCCACCGCGACGCTACGGGGGAGAGACCCAGTACTTC. It codes for CAWSPPRRYGGETQYF.

V is TRBV2 and J is TRBJ1-2; no clear D. This CDR3 contains 14 residues. Per the germline V gene, CDR1 is SNHLY and CDR2 is FYNNEI. The ends were cut back, 6 bases at V and 7 bases at J, with 18 bases in the middle. The CDR3 nucleotides are TGTGCCAGCAGCACCACGGGAGGAACGAGTGGCTACACCTTC. The encoded protein is CASSTTGGTSGYTF.

The chain uses TRBV10-2 and TRBJ1-6; 10 bases agree with TRBD1. The J segment lost 7 bases and the V segment lost 6 bases, leaving 3 bases of the junction unmatched. Germline V gives CDR1 WSHSY, CDR2 SAAADI. CDR3 size: 14 residues. CDR3 amino acids: CASRGTGVNSPLHF. The CDR3 nucleotides read TGCGCCAGCAGGGGGACAGGGGTCAATTCACCCCTCCACTTT.

This chain links TRBV7-3 with TRBJ2-1, with 8 bases aligning to TRBD2. The CDR3 runs 14 residues. Germline CDR1 reads SGHTA; CDR2 reads FQGTGA. The V segment lost 5 bases and the J segment 3 bases; nucleotides outside the gene matches: 3. The CDR3 bases are TGTGCCAGCAGCCCGGGGGGGCTCTACAATGAGCAGTTCTTC. Translation gives CASSPGGLYNEQFF. The full variable domain, in which reference TRBV7-3 and TRBJ2-1 provide the parts outside the CDR3, is GAGVSQTPSNKVTEKGKYVELRCDPISGHTALYWYRQSLGQGPEFLIYFQGTGAADDSGLPNDRFFAVRPEGSVSTLKIQRTERGDSAVYLCASSPGGLYNEQFFGPGTRLTVL.

The chain joins TRBV19 to TRBJ1-5; perhaps TRBD1 as D (5 bases). V shed 3 bases and J shed 4 bases, with 13 bases lying between them. Germline V gene lookup returns CDR1 LNHDA and CDR2 SQIVND (reference sequence). The CDR3 is 15 residues long. CDR3 in DNA: TGTGCCAGTAGTATTCCGGGGGGTACTAATCAGCCCCAGCATTTT. Its protein product is CASSIPGGTNQPQHF.

J is TRBJ1-1 and V is TRBV18; maybe TRBD1 (6 bases). Trimming left V 6 bases short and J 7 bases short, with 18 bases between. Germline V gives CDR1 KGHSH, CDR2 LQKENI. The CDR3 extends over 14 amino acids. The DNA for the CDR3 is TGTGCCAGCTCCCCTTCGAGGGGGGGGATTGAAGCTTTCTTT. Amino acid sequence: CASSPSRGGIEAFF. Drawing the rest from reference TRBV18 and TRBJ1-1, the complete variable domain is NAGVMQNPRHLVRRRGQEARLRCSPMKGHSHVYWYRQLPEEGLKFMVYLQKENIIDESGMPKERFSAEFPKEGPSILRIQQVVRGDSAAYFCASSPSRGGIEAFFGQGTRLTVV.

This chain joins TRBV6-6 and TRBJ2-7, with no clear D. Trimming took 2 bases from V and 2 from J, leaving 7 bases between them. The CDR3 totals 13 residues. Per the germline V gene, CDR1 is MNHNY and CDR2 is SVGAGI (reference sequence). CDR3 amino acids: CASSYAVTYEQYV. The CDR3 DNA reads TGTGCCAGCAGTTACGCGGTTACCTACGAGCAGTACGTC.

CDR3 DNA: TGTGCCAGTAGAGCGGGGAACATTCAGTACTTC. Translating it yields CASRAGNIQYF. V and J are TRBV19 and TRBJ2-4, with 7 bases matching TRBD2. This CDR3 is 11 amino acids long. Trimming took 6 bases from V and 7 from J; bases not matched to a gene: 0. Germline V gene lookup returns CDR1 LNHDA and CDR2 SQIVND (reference sequence).

V and J are TRBV6-2 or TRBV6-3 and TRBJ1-6; D remains ambiguous. The ends were cut back, 5 bases at V and 9 bases at J, with 17 bases in the middle. The germline CDR1 and CDR2 sequences are MNHEY and SVGEGT. The CDR3 consists of 15 residues. CDR3: CASSDRTAAGSPLHF. CDR3 coding DNA: TGTGCCAGCAGTGACCGGACGGCCGCGGGTTCACCCCTCCACTTT.

This chain joins TRBV4-2 and TRBJ2-5, with D possibly being TRBD2 (6 bases). The CDR3 totals 13 residues. Germline CDR1 LGHNA, CDR2 YNFKEQ. Trimming cost V 0 bases and J 4 bases, with 6 bases left between them. The CDR3 reads CASSQEGGETQYF. CDR3 coding DNA: TGTGCCAGCAGCCAAGAGGGGGGAGAGACCCAGTACTTC.

This clone was seen more than once but under ten times. This sequence joins TRBV19 and TRBJ2-2, with a tentative D call TRBD2 (6 bases). The V end lost 5 bases, the J end lost 3 bases, and 10 bases lay between the germline ends. Germline V lookup: CDR1 LNHDA, CDR2 SQIVND (reference sequence). The CDR3 runs 14 residues. The CDR3 DNA follows: TGTGCCAGTAGTCGGGGGTCCGACACCGGGGAGCTGTTTTTT. Translation: CASSRGSDTGELFF.

This clone was counted only a few times. The rearrangement uses TRBV7-3 and TRBJ1-2, with 9 bases aligning to TRBD1. There are 12 residues in the CDR3. The V segment lost 6 bases and the J segment 6 bases; nucleotides outside the gene matches: 2. The germline V gene encodes CDR1 SGHTA and CDR2 FQGTGA. CDR3 DNA sequence: TGTGCCAGCAGGGGACAGGGAGATGGCTACACCTTC. Translating it yields CASRGQGDGYTF.

The V call is TRBV28, the J call TRBJ1-2; 8 nucleotides match TRBD1. J gave up 6 bases and V 6 bases, and 15 bases lay outside the gene matches. This CDR3 has 16 residues. Germline CDR1 reads MDHEN; CDR2 reads SYDVKM. The CDR3 protein is CASSPLPTGVYDGYTF. For the CDR3, the DNA is TGTGCCAGCAGCCCGCTCCCGACAGGGGTGTACGATGGCTACACCTTC.

The chain links TRBV9 to TRBJ1-3, with 7 bases identical to TRBD1. Germline V CDR1 and CDR2: SGDLS, YYNGEE. V lost 4 bases to trimming and J lost 2 bases; unmatched junction nucleotides: 3. The CDR3 contains 14 residues. The CDR3 loop reads CASSKGQTGNTIYF. For the CDR3, the DNA is TGTGCCAGCAGCAAGGGACAGACTGGAAACACCATATATTTT.

V usage is TRBV2 and J usage is TRBJ1-4; D is undetermined. This CDR3 is built from 12 residues. V was trimmed by 3 bases and J by 5 bases, leaving 4 bases between them. Germline V gene data show CDR1 as SNHLY and CDR2 as FYNNEI. The CDR3 sequence is CASSDRNEKLFF. Written as DNA, the CDR3 is TGTGCCAGCAGTGACAGGAATGAAAAACTGTTTTTT.

The chain links TRBV4-1 to TRBJ2-3, with a possible D match to TRBD1 (7 bases). Germline CDR1 is MGHRA and CDR2 is YSYEKL. This CDR3 is 14 amino acids long. V was trimmed by 6 bases and J by 7 bases, leaving 17 bases between them. DNA of the CDR3: TGCGCCAGCAGACCGACAGGGAGGAAAAATACGCAGTATTTT. As protein: CASRPTGRKNTQYF.